One sample yielded the 29 T cell receptor beta chains listed below, sequenced in a study of cytomegalovirus exposure and HLA in healthy donors. Primers for the PCR totalled 60 Vbeta and 13 Jbeta. Using immunoSEQ multiplex PCR, the repertoire was profiled, and TCRdb retains in-frame clones only, with some absent. The table lists 160,000 or so clones, about 80% of them singletons. Sample: PBMCs. Receptors were obtained from a middle-aged woman in good health and CMV-seronegative.

The chain employs TRBV15 and TRBJ2-5; TRBD2 agrees at 11 bases. This CDR3 has 18 residues. The germline V gene has CDR1 LNHNV and CDR2 YYDKDF (reference sequence). The V gene end was trimmed by 0 bases and the J gene end by 4 bases; junction bases not matched to a gene: 10. The CDR3 DNA is TGTGCCACCAGCAGAGATGGGTCCAGTAGCGGGAGGGCAGAGACCCAGTACTTC. This translates into CATSRDGSSSGRAETQYF.

This chain joins TRBV7-6 and TRBJ2-3, with 13 nucleotides matching TRBD2. Trimming took 5 bases from V and 2 from J; bases not matched to a gene: 13. CDR1 is SGHVS, CDR2 FNYEAQ, per germline. The CDR3 loop spans 19 amino acids. The CDR3 DNA follows: TGTGCCAGCAGCCGCGGACTAGCGGGAGTCGGGGGCCCCACAGATACGCAGTATTTT. It specifies CASSRGLAGVGGPTDTQYF.

This clone was seen a few times. The J gene is TRBJ2-6, the V gene TRBV5-4; D perhaps matches TRBD2 (5 bases). The CDR3 covers 16 residues. Germline-derived CDR1 and CDR2 are SGHNT and YYREEE (reference sequence). Trimming pared 0 bases from V and 1 base from J, leaving 8 bases between. The CDR3 region is CASSLGGGSGANVLTF. DNA for the CDR3: TGTGCCAGCAGCTTGGGAGGCGGGTCTGGGGCCAACGTCCTGACTTTC.

The chain couples TRBV28 to TRBJ2-3, with TRBD2 matching over 9 bases. The V and J ends lost 1 base and 3 bases, in that order; junction bases with no gene match: 8. The CDR3 loop spans 17 amino acids. CDR1 is MDHEN, CDR2 SYDVKM, per germline. The CDR3 DNA is TGTGCCAGCAGTTTATTCTCCAGCGGGAGGTGGACAGATACGCAGTATTTT. This sequence encodes CASSLFSSGRWTDTQYF.

The CDR3 DNA follows: TGTGCCAGCAGCTTAGGCCGGACTAGCGGGCGCACCGGGGAGCTGTTTTTT. Amino acid sequence: CASSLGRTSGRTGELFF. V is TRBV11-3 and J is TRBJ2-2, with 11 bases fitting TRBD2. The CDR3 sequence is 17 residues long. The germline V gene encodes CDR1 SGHNT and CDR2 YENEEA. Losses at the gene ends were 1 base for V and 4 bases for J; bases not matched to a gene: 5.

The J gene is TRBJ2-7, the V gene TRBV25-1, with D possibly TRBD1 on 6 matching bases. Trimming removed 6 bases at V and 3 bases at J, with 15 bases between. The CDR3 loop spans 14 amino acids. The V gene's germline CDR1 is MGHDK and CDR2 SYGVNS. The CDR3 is CASSELDSHYEQYF. In nucleotides, the CDR3 is TGTGCCAGCAGCGAACTGGACAGCCACTACGAGCAGTACTTC.

This clone occurred once. The chain carries TRBV28 and TRBJ1-5; 9 bases agree with TRBD1. From germline, CDR1 is MDHEN and CDR2 SYDVKM. The CDR3 sequence is 16 residues long. J lost 2 bases, V lost 4 bases, and 6 bases had no gene match. The chain's CDR3 is CASSSGTGRGNQPQHF. Written as DNA, the CDR3 is TGTGCCAGCAGTTCAGGGACAGGGAGGGGCAATCAGCCCCAGCATTTT.

V gene TRBV6-1 combines with J gene TRBJ1-3; D is unclear. There are 11 residues in the CDR3. The germline CDR1 and CDR2 sequences are MNHNS and SASEGT. The CDR3 spells CVVCSGNTIYF. The CDR3 nucleotides are TGTGTTGTCTGCTCTGGAAACACCATATATTTT.

V is TRBV28 and J is TRBJ1-5, with TRBD1 matching 10 bases. Germline V lookup: CDR1 MDHEN, CDR2 SYDVKM. The V and J ends lost 7 bases and 4 bases, in that order; junction bases with no gene match: 4. This CDR3 has 14 amino acids. This CDR3 reads CASKSGQGNQPQHF. In DNA form, the CDR3 reads TGTGCCAGCAAGTCGGGACAGGGGAATCAGCCCCAGCATTTT. Complete variable domain (other parts from reference TRBV28 and TRBJ1-5): DVKVTQSSRYLVKRTGEKVFLECVQDMDHENMFWYRQDPGLGLRLIYFSYDVKMKEKGDIPEGYSVSREKKERFSLILESASTNQTSMYLCASKSGQGNQPQHFGDGTRLSIL.

The chain links TRBV6-6 to TRBJ1-2, with 8 bases matching TRBD1. Losses at the gene ends were 4 bases for V and 2 bases for J; bases not matched to a gene: 6. The CDR3 is made up of 15 amino acids. Looked up from germline, CDR1 is MNHNY and CDR2 is SVGAGI (reference sequence). The chain's CDR3 is CASSSGGSSNYGYTF. CDR3 bases: TGTGCCAGCAGTTCAGGGGGCAGCAGCAACTATGGCTACACCTTC.

This clone occurred once. J is TRBJ2-5 and V is TRBV11-2, with unresolved D. Trimming left V 4 bases short and J 3 bases short, with 15 bases between. Germline-derived CDR1 and CDR2 are SGHAT and FQNNGV. This CDR3 is 15 amino acids long. CDR3 DNA: TGTGCCAGCAGCTCATACCTCCGACAAGAAGAGACCCAGTACTTC. Translated: CASSSYLRQEETQYF.

This sequence joins TRBV5-6 and TRBJ2-1; D is possibly TRBD2 (7 bases). The ends were cut back, 4 bases at V and 2 bases at J, with 16 bases in the middle. Germline CDR1 and CDR2: SGHDT and YYEEEE. This CDR3 has 16 amino acids. CDR3 sequence (DNA): TGTGCCAGCAGCGTTCTCGGGGGGCCGACCTACAATGAGCAGTTCTTC. Translation gives CASSVLGGPTYNEQFF.

This clone appeared a single time. Germline and junction disagree at one end, which may indicate a read error. The chain combines TRBV7-9 with TRBJ1-1; 10 nucleotides align to TRBD1. Per the germline V gene, CDR1 is SEHNR and CDR2 is FQNEAQ (reference sequence). This CDR3 is 16 amino acids long. CDR3 in amino acids: CSSSFPGGTGVAEAFF. CDR3 bases: TGTTCCAGCAGCTTTCCCGGAGGGACAGGGGTGGCTGAAGCTTTCTTT. The variable domain in full, with the rest retrieved from reference TRBV7-9 and TRBJ1-1, is DTGVSQNPRHKITKRGQNVTFRCDPISEHNRLYWYRQTLGQGPEFLTYFQNEAQLEKSRLLSDRFSAERPKGSFSTLEIQRTEQGDSAMYLCSSSFPGGTGVAEAFFGQGTRLTVV.

The chain uses TRBV27 and TRBJ1-1; D is unclear. The CDR3 loop spans 13 amino acids. Germline V CDR1 and CDR2: MNHEY, SMNVEV (reference sequence). V gave up 5 bases and J gave up 8 bases, with 15 bases separating them. CDR3 region: CASSPGAWEEAFF. The CDR3 nucleotides are TGTGCCAGCAGTCCCGGCGCATGGGAGGAAGCTTTCTTT.

This rearrangement joins TRBV25-1 to TRBJ2-1; the match to TRBD2 covers 7 bases. Germline V lookup: CDR1 MGHDK, CDR2 SYGVNS. This CDR3 spans 15 amino acids. V lost 3 bases and J lost 10; bases outside the gene matches: 12. CDR3 loop: CASSEGLLLNVEQFF. DNA for the CDR3: TGTGCCAGCAGTGAGGGACTACTACTTAATGTAGAGCAGTTCTTC.

The chain combines TRBV10-2 with TRBJ2-1; 10 bases map to TRBD2. V lost 4 bases and J lost 4; bases outside the gene matches: 10. The CDR3 is made up of 17 amino acids. CDR1 WSHSY and CDR2 SAAADI come from the germline V gene. CDR3 protein: CASSVNLAGVSYNEQFF. Here the CDR3 DNA reads TGCGCCAGCAGTGTAAATCTAGCGGGAGTATCTTACAATGAGCAGTTCTTC.

The chain links TRBV15 to TRBJ1-6; D unclear. This CDR3 is 12 amino acids long. CDR1 and CDR2 from the germline V gene are LNHNV and YYDKDF (reference sequence). Trimming removed 4 bases from V and 8 bases from J, with 6 bases in between. In DNA form, the CDR3 reads TGTGCCACCAGCACTCCGGATTCACCCCTCCACTTT. Its protein is CATSTPDSPLHF.

This clone was seen more than once but under ten times. The chain combines TRBV10-1 with TRBJ1-3; 12 positions match TRBD1. The CDR3 totals 19 residues. Trimming took 4 bases from V and 4 from J; bases not matched to a gene: 14. Germline assignment: CDR1 WNHNN and CDR2 SYGVQD (reference sequence). The CDR3 sequence: CASSGGAGTGGAGGNTIYF. For the CDR3, the DNA is TGCGCCAGCAGTGGGGGGGCCGGGACAGGGGGCGCGGGAGGAAACACCATATATTTT.

This sequence joins TRBV27 and TRBJ2-2; perhaps TRBD2 as D (5 bases). The CDR3 loop spans 14 amino acids. Germline V gene data show CDR1 as MNHEY and CDR2 as SMNVEV (reference sequence). Trimming cost V 2 bases and J 1 base, with 5 bases left between them. CDR3 bases: TGTGCCAGCAGTTTAGAGGGGAACACCGGGGAGCTGTTTTTT. Protein: CASSLEGNTGELFF.

The chain combines TRBV27 with TRBJ2-5; 7 positions agree with TRBD2. The assigned J gene may be wrong: the sequence end matches TRBJ2-7 better. The CDR3 contains 14 residues. The germline CDR1 and CDR2 sequences are MNHEY and SMNVEV (reference sequence). CDR3 region: CASSLGLGTYEQYF. CDR3 nucleotide sequence: TGTGCCAGCAGTCTCGGACTAGGTACCTACGAGCAGTACTTC.

The CDR3 DNA reads TGTGCCAGCAGGGTGGGGCTAGCGAGCTTCGGGACGCAGTATTTT. Encoded protein: CASRVGLASFGTQYF. This chain joins TRBV6-1 and TRBJ2-3, with D possibly TRBD2 on 6 matching bases. The V gene lost 6 bases and the J gene lost 9 bases, with 22 bases spanning the gap. This CDR3 spans 15 amino acids. The germline CDR1 and CDR2 sequences are MNHNS and SASEGT.

With respect to this clone: This same CDR3 is encoded by further DNA sequences in the sample. The rearrangement uses TRBV19 and TRBJ2-1; tentative D call: TRBD1 (6 bases). V dropped 1 base and J dropped 3 bases, with 10 bases sitting between them. CDR1 is LNHDA and CDR2 is SQIVND in the germline V gene (reference sequence). The CDR3 is 15 amino acids. The CDR3 spells CASSIGGGGYNEQFF. DNA of the CDR3: TGTGCCAGTAGTATAGGAGGGGGTGGCTACAATGAGCAGTTCTTC.

Details on this clone: The junction and the germline gene differ at one end; a read error may be behind it. The chain combines TRBV15 with TRBJ2-2, with a possible D match to TRBD2 (5 bases). Germline CDR1 is LNHNV and CDR2 is YYDKDF (reference sequence). CDR3 length: 15 amino acids. The CDR3 DNA reads TGTGCCACCAGCGGACGGACTGTAGGCACCGGGGAGCTGTCTTTT. The encoded protein is CATSGRTVGTGELSF.

The chain has TRBV6-1 and TRBJ1-6, with a tentative D call TRBD1 (6 bases). The CDR3 has 15 residues. Germline V CDR1 and CDR2: MNHNS, SASEGT. Trimming pared 1 base from V and 4 bases from J, leaving 8 bases between. Here the CDR3 reads CASSEGQAYNSPLHF. Written as DNA, the CDR3 is TGTGCCAGCAGTGAAGGACAGGCTTATAATTCACCCCTCCACTTT.

The chain recombines TRBV19 with TRBJ1-1; 9 bases agree with TRBD1. Germline V gene lookup returns CDR1 LNHDA and CDR2 SQIVND (reference sequence). The V gene end was trimmed by 6 bases and the J gene end by 4 bases; junction bases not matched to a gene: 3. The CDR3 covers 13 residues. This CDR3 reads CASRGTGITEAFF. As DNA, the CDR3 is TGTGCCAGTAGAGGGACAGGGATCACTGAAGCTTTCTTT.

The J gene is TRBJ1-1, the V gene TRBV7-2, with unresolved D. Deletions cut 5 bases from V and 0 bases from J, with 7 bases between. CDR1 is SGHTA, CDR2 FQGNSA, per germline. This CDR3 comprises 13 residues. CDR3 DNA: TGTGCCAGCAGCCACAAGTTGAACACTGAAGCTTTCTTT. Its translation is CASSHKLNTEAFF.

The V call is TRBV29-1, the J call TRBJ1-1; TRBD1 is a possible D gene (5 bases). Germline CDR1 reads SQVTM; CDR2 reads ANQGSEA. The CDR3 is made up of 15 amino acids. V was cut by 4 bases and J by 1 base, with 16 bases left in between. The CDR3 DNA sequence: TGCAGCGTTGTTGCTTATGACAGAAAGAACACTGAAGCTTTCTTT. Translated: CSVVAYDRKNTEAFF.

The chain carries TRBV27 and TRBJ2-3; 9 bases map to TRBD2. Germline trimming cut 2 bases from V and 6 bases from J; bases unmatched to any gene: 15. This CDR3 contains 18 residues. From germline, CDR1 is MNHEY and CDR2 SMNVEV (reference sequence). This CDR3 reads CASSLRGGRAGIWDTQYF. DNA for the CDR3: TGTGCCAGCAGTTTAAGGGGCGGGAGGGCCGGTATTTGGGATACGCAGTATTTT.

The V and J genes are TRBV9 and TRBJ2-3; the D gene is possibly TRBD2 (5 bases). Germline lookup yields CDR1 SGDLS and CDR2 YYNGEE. The germline V and J ends were trimmed by 4 bases and 6 bases, with 15 bases remaining between them. This CDR3 has 14 residues. Written as DNA, the CDR3 is TGTGCCAGCAGCCCCCGGCGGGCAACGGATACGCAGTATTTT. Translation gives CASSPRRATDTQYF.